The rows below give T cell receptor beta chains drawn from one sample of a study of T cell repertoires in cytomegalovirus infection. TCRdb re-called the reads through MiXCR, storing one row per CDR3 protein. The sample holds nearly 450,000 distinct CDR3 sequences, approximately 33% seen once. The sequencing sample was made of PBMCs. These receptors were collected from a human donor in good health (CMV status not recorded). Some clones in this sample may be carry-over from other donors' samples. Both conserved end residues are part of each CDR3. D genes are given only for firm matches. Expanded clones get a size class; other rows say once, few or many, or leave the size out.

v_gene	abundance	len	j_gene	d_gene	CDR3nt	CDR3aa
TRBV20-1	-	12	TRBJ1-1	-	TGCAGTGCTTTAAGGGGGAACACTGAAGCTTTCTTT	CSALRGNTEAFF
TRBV6-5	-	12	TRBJ2-5	TRBD1	TGTGCCAGCAGACACAGGGGAGAGACCCAGTACTTC	CASRHRGETQYF
TRBV7-6	-	13	TRBJ1-4	-	TGTGCCAGCAGCTCTATCGGTGGGGAAAAACTGTTTTTT	CASSSIGGEKLFF
TRBV6-1	few	19	TRBJ2-5	TRBD2	TGTGCCAGCAGTCCCTGGACTAGCGGGGGGGCTAGCCGACAAGAGACCCAGTACTTC	CASSPWTSGGASRQETQYF
TRBV19	-	14	TRBJ1-2	TRBD1	TGTGCCAGTAGGAGGACAGGAGAGTACTATGGCTACACCTTC	CASRRTGEYYGYTF
TRBV7-6	few	16	TRBJ2-3	-	TGTGCCAGCAGCCCCCGTGCAGGGGTCCTCACAGATACGCAGTATTTT	CASSPRAGVLTDTQYF
TRBV7-2	many	14	TRBJ2-2	-	TGTGCCAGCAGTTCCGTGGCGGGGACCGGGGAGCTGTTTTTT	CASSSVAGTGELFF
TRBV11-2	many	19	TRBJ2-6	-	TGTGCCAGCAGCTTATTCGTGGCAGTCACTGCTTCTGGGGCCAACGTCCTGACTTTC	CASSLFVAVTASGANVLTF
TRBV20-1	-	13	TRBJ2-1	TRBD2	TGCAGTGTTCAGAGCCGGGGGGGCCTTGAGCAGTTCTTC	CSVQSRGGLEQFF
TRBV6-1	many	13	TRBJ1-4	-	TGTGCCAGCACTAAGACCTTCAATGAAAAACTGTTTTTT	CASTKTFNEKLFF
TRBV7-8	many	15	TRBJ2-7	-	TGTGCCAGCAGCCCCTACAGGGTCTCTGGTTACGAGCAGTACTTC	CASSPYRVSGYEQYF
TRBV28	few	14	TRBJ1-4	-	TGTGCCAGCAGACAGGCCGCAACTAATGAAAAACTGTTTTTT	CASRQAATNEKLFF
TRBV16	-	15	TRBJ1-5	-	TGTGCCAGCAGCCAGGCCGGGAAGGGCAATCAGCCCCAGCATTTT	CASSQAGKGNQPQHF
TRBV6-5	many	12	TRBJ1-1	-	TGTGCCAGCAGAACCGGGACATTACGAGCTTTCTTT	CASRTGTLRAFF
TRBV12-3/TRBV12-4	few	14	TRBJ1-1	-	TGTGCCAGCAGCCAGACACTCTTGAACACTGAAGCTTTCTTT	CASSQTLLNTEAFF
TRBV6-8	-	15	TRBJ1-2	TRBD1	TGTGCCAGCAGTCCGAGGGGACAGGGCTCACAGGGCTACACCTTC	CASSPRGQGSQGYTF
TRBV14	-	15	TRBJ2-7	-	TGTGCCAGCAGCACAAATCTGGTAGCCCAAGCCGAGCAGTACTTC	CASSTNLVAQAEQYF